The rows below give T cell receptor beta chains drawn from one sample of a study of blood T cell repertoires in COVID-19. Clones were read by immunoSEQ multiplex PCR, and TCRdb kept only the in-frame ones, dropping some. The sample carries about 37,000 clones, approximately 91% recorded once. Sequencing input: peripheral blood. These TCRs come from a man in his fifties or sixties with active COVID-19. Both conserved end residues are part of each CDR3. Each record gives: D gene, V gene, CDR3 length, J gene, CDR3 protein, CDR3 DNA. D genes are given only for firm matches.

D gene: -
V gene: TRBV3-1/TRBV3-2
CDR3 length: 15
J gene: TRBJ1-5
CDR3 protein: CASSQGQVTSQPQHF
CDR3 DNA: TGTGCCAGCAGCCAGGGGCAGGTAACGAGTCAGCCCCAGCATTTT

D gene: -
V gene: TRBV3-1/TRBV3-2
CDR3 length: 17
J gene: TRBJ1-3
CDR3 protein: CASTLRSALSSGNTIYF
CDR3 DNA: TGTGCCAGCACCCTTCGGAGTGCCCTCAGCTCTGGAAACACCATATATTTT

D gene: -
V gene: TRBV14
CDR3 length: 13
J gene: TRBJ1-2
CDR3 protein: CASAAASNYGYTF
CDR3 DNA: TGTGCCAGCGCTGCGGCCTCTAACTATGGCTACACCTTC